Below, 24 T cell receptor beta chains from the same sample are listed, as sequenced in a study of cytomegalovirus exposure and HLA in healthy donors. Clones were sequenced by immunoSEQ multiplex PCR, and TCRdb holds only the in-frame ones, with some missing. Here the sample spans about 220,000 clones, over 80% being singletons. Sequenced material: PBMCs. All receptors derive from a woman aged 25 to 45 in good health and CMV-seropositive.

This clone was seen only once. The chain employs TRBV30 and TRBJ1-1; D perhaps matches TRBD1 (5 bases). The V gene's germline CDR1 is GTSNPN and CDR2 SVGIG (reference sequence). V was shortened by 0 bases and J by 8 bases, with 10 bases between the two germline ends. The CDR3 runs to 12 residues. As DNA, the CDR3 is TGTGCCTGGAGTGTAAGTGGGGCCGAAGCTTTCTTT. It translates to CAWSVSGAEAFF.

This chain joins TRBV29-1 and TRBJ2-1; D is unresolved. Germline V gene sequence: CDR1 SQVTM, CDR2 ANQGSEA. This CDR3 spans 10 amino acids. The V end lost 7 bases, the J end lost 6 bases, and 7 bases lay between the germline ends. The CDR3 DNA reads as TGCAGCGGCAAGGGCAATGAGCAGTTCTTC. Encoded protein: CSGKGNEQFF.

The CDR3: CASSYSQDRDHEQYF. CDR3 in DNA: TGTGCCAGCAGTTACTCGCAGGACAGGGATCACGAGCAGTACTTC. The rearrangement joins TRBV6-5 to TRBJ2-7; 8 nucleotides line up with TRBD1. Germline V gene lookup returns CDR1 MNHEY and CDR2 SVGAGI. The length of the CDR3 is 15 residues. Trimming at V came to 0 bases and at J to 5 bases, leaving 6 bases not matched to a gene.

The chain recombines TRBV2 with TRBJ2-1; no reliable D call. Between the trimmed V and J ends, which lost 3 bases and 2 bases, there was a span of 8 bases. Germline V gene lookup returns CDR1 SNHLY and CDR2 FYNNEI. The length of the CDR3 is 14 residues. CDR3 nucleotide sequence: TGTGCCAGCAGTGAGCGACTTACCTACAATGAGCAGTTCTTC. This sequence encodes CASSERLTYNEQFF.

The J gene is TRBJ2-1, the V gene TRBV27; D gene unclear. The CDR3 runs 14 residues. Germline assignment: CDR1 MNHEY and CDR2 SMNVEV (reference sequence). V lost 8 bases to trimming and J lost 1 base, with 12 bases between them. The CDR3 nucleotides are TGTGCCAGCCGTACGGGCGAATCCTACAATGAGCAGTTCTTC. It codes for CASRTGESYNEQFF.

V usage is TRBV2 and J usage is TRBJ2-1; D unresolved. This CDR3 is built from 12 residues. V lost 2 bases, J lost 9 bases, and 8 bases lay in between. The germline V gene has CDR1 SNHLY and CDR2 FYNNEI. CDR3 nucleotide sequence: TGTGCCAGCAGTGAATTAAGCGCTGAGCAGTTCTTC. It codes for CASSELSAEQFF.

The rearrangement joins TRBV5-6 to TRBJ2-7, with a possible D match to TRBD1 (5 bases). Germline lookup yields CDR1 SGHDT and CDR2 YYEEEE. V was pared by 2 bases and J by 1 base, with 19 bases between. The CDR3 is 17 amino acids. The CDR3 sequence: CASSLSGKTAASYEQYF. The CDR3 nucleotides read TGTGCCAGCAGCTTATCCGGCAAGACAGCCGCTTCCTACGAGCAGTACTTC.

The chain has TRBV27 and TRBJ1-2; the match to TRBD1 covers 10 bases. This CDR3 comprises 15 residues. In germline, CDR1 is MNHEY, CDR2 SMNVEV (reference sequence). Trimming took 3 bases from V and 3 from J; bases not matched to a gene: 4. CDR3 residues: CASSFSGQGYYGYTF. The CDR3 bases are TGTGCCAGCAGTTTTTCGGGACAGGGGTACTATGGCTACACCTTC.

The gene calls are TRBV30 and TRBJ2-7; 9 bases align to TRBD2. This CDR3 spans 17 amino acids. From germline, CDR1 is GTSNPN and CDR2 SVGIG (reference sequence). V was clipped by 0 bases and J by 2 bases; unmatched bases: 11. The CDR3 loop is CAWSVLEAGGPAYEQYF. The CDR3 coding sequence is TGTGCCTGGAGTGTACTGGAAGCGGGAGGTCCCGCCTACGAGCAGTACTTC.

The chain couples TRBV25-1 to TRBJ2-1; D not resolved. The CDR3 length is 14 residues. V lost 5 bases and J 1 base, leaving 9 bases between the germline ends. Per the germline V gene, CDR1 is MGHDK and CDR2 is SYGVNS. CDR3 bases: TGTGCCAGCAGTCAAGGTTTATCCTACAATGAGCAGTTCTTC. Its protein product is CASSQGLSYNEQFF.

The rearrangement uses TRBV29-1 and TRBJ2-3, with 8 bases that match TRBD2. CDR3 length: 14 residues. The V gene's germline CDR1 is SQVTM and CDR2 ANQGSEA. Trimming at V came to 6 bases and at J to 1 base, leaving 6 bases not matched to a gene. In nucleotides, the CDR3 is TGCAGCGTCCCAGGGCGGGAGGGCACAGATACGCAGTATTTT. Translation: CSVPGREGTDTQYF.

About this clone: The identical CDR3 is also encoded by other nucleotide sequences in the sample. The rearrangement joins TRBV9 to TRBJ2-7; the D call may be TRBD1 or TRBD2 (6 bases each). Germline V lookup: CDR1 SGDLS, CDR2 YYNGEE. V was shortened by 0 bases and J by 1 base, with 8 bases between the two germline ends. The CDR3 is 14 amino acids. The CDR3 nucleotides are TGTGCCAGCAGCGTAGAGGGGGGATCCTACGAGCAGTACTTC. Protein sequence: CASSVEGGSYEQYF.

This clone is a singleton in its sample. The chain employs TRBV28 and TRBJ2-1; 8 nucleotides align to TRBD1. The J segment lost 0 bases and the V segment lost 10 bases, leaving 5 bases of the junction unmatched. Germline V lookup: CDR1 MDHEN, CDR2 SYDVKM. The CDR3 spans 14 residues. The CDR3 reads CATSGGSSYNEQFF. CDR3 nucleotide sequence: TGTGCCACCTCAGGGGGCAGCTCCTACAATGAGCAGTTCTTC.

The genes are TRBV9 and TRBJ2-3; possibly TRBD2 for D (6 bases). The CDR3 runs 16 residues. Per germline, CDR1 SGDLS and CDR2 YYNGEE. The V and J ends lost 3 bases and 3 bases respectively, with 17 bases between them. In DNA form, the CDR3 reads TGTGCCAGCAGCGCTGAGGGCGGGACCGGAACAGATACGCAGTATTTT. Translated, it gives CASSAEGGTGTDTQYF.

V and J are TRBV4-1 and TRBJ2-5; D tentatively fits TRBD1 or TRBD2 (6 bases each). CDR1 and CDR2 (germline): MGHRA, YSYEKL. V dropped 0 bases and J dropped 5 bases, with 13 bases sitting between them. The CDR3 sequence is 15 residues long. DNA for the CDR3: TGCGCCAGCAGCCAAGATAGGGGGGTGGTGGAGACCCAGTACTTC. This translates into CASSQDRGVVETQYF.

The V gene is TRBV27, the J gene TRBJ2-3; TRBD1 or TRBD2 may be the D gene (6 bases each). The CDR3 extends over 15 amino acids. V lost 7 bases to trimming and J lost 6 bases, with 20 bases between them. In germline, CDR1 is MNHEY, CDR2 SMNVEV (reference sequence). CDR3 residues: CASTHSWGARDTQYF. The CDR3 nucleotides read TGTGCCAGCACTCATTCGTGGGGGGCGCGGGATACGCAGTATTTT.

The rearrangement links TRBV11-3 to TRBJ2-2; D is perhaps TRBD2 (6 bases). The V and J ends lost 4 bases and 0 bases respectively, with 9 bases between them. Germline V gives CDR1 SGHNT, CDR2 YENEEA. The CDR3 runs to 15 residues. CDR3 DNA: TGTGCCAGCAGCTCCGGGACTGCGAACACCGGGGAGCTGTTTTTT. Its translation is CASSSGTANTGELFF.

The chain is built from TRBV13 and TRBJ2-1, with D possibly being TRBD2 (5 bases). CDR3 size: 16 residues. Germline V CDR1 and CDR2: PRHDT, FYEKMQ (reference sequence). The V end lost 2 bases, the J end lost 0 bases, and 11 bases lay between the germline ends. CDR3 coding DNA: TGTGCCAGCAGCTTACGACTTGGGAGCTCCTACAATGAGCAGTTCTTC. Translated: CASSLRLGSSYNEQFF.

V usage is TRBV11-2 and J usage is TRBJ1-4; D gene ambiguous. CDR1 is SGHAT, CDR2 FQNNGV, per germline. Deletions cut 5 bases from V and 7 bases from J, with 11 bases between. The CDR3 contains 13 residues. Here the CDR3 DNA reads TGTGCCAGCAGCGTCGCGGGAGTTGAAAAACTGTTTTTT. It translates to CASSVAGVEKLFF.

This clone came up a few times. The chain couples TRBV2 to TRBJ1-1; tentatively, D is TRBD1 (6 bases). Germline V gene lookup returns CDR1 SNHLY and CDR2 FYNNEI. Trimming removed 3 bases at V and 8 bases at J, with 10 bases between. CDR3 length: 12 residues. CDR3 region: CASSDPGTEAFF. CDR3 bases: TGTGCCAGCAGTGACCCCGGGACAGAAGCTTTCTTT.

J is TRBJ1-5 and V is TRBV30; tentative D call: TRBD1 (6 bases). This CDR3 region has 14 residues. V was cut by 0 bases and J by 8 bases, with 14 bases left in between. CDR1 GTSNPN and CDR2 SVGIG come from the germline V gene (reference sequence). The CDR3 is CAWSVNGGDEPQHF. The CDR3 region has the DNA TGTGCCTGGAGTGTAAACGGGGGCGATGAGCCCCAGCATTTT.

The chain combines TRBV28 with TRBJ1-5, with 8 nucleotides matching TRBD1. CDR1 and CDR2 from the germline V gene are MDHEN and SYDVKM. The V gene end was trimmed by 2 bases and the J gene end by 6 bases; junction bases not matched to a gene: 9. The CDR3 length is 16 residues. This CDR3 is CASSLPGQGRGQPQHF. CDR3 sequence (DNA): TGTGCCAGCAGTTTACCCGGACAGGGAAGAGGTCAGCCCCAGCATTTT.

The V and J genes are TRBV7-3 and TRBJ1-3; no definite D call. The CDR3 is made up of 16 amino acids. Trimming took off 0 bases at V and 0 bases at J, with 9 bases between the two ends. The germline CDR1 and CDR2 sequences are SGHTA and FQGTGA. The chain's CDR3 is CASSLTDGGSGNTIYF. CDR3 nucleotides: TGTGCCAGCAGCTTAACGGACGGAGGCTCTGGAAACACCATATATTTT.

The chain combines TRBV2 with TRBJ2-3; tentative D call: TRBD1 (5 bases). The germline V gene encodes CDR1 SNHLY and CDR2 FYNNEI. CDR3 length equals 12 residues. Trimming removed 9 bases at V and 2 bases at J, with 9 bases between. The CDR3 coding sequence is TGTGCCAGTATACAGGACACAGATACGCAGTATTTT. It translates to CASIQDTDTQYF.